This T cell receptor beta chain stems from a study of cytomegalovirus exposure and HLA in healthy donors. Background on the study: In a previous analysis, approximately 110 million unique TCR beta sequences were found from 150 million to 200 million T cells. Findings and limits, study-wide: TCR beta V- and J-gene trimming was later associated with a missense DCLRE1C variant. Immune exposure information available was restricted to CMV serostatus.

Worth noting for this clone: What it binds is unknown.

In the PCR, 60 Vbeta and 13 Jbeta primers were used. Produced via immunoSEQ multiplex PCR; TCRdb's table is partial and in-frame only. The sample comprises about 180,000 clones, 60% to 80% of which are singletons, and under 2.5% rests with the top ten. The TCR sequence derives from a man aged 60 to 75 in good health and CMV-seronegative. Sequences were obtained from PBMCs.

CDR3 coding DNA: TGCGCCAGCAGCCAAGGACAGAACACTGAAGCTTTCTTT. This encodes CASSQGQNTEAFF. This chain connects TRBV5-1 to TRBJ1-1; possibly TRBD1 for D (5 bases). The CDR3 has 13 amino acids. Between the trimmed V and J ends, which lost 4 bases and 1 base, there was a span of 8 bases. Per the germline V gene, CDR1 is SGHRS and CDR2 is YFSETQ.